This T cell receptor (beta chain) was sequenced for a study of blood T cell repertoires in COVID-19 (dated by TCRdb to about 2020). In terms of the full investigation: The collaborator samples originated in the United States, Italy and Spain and spanned the acute and convalescent phases of COVID-19. The prospective study material was composed of cDNA or gDNA derived from T cells, B-cell-depleted T cells, or PBMCs. The dataset comprised deeply sampled blood TCRbeta repertoires from subjects exposed to, actively infected with, or recovered from COVID-19. The repertoires were released in a freely available public database intended as a resource for research on the immune response to SARS-CoV-2. The samples were drawn from the first 160 participants of the ongoing ImmuneRACE study and from more than 1,000 subjects provided by 6 global collaborators. A de-identified subject ID, COVID-19 status, age in years and sex were almost always included in the sample metadata. HLA class I and class II types, where available, came from metadata supplied by the sample provider rather than from assay-based typing. Beyond this particular receptor, the publication reports: The amount of clinical and demographic metadata varied by source and participant and was provided uncurated.

From its cysteine to its phenylalanine, the CDR3 spans 14 amino acids. This entry keeps only the CDR3 DNA: 42 bases, framed from base 1. Sequences SQVTM (CDR1) and ANQGSEA (CDR2) are obtained from the germline V gene. V is clipped by 2 bases and J by 5 bases, and the sequence between their germline boundaries is 13 bases long. Participants in the prospective study were aged 18 to 89 years, lived in more than 20 United States geographic areas, and enrolled through a virtual design. In the prospective study, participants were assigned to cohorts based on the clinical history participants reported in a screening survey and a study questionnaire. ImmuneRACE Cohort 3 recovered participants were defined by two consecutive negative NP/OP PCR tests, healthcare professional clearance, or symptom resolution. In the prospective study, whole blood, serum and a nasopharyngeal or oropharyngeal swab were collected from each participant by mobile phlebotomists. Over a 2-month period, participants in the prospective study had the option of providing additional blood draws and questionnaires. Before DNA extraction, prospective study blood samples were shipped either frozen or at room temperature.

Points on this clone: Its binding antigen is unknown. No base quality values were provided; no much bigger clone lies one nucleotide off.

TCRbeta CDR3 regions were amplified from genomic DNA by means of the immunoSEQ Assay, a bias-controlled multiplex PCR. The study's processing was this. Within the assay, amplification of reference gene primers was used to estimate how many nucleated cells each sample contained. Sequence reads were collapsed and filtered to measure the absolute abundance of every unique TCRbeta CDR3 rearrangement. For each sample, productive Simpson clonality was calculated as the square root of Simpson's diversity index across productive rearrangements. TCRdb's version of the immuneACCESS table is confined to in-frame rearrangements and falls short of the full clone set. An unresolved V gene accounts for under half of the shortfall where checked; the remainder is of unknown origin. D and trimming come from the DNA, and the V and J calls and clone size come from that table. The sample table holds 200,000 to 250,000 clones, of which around 80% were seen once. 1.8% of the sample belongs to the ten largest clones.

Sequencing was done on a sample of PBMCs or T cells enriched from blood (not recorded which). This chain joins TRBV29-1 to TRBJ1-3; no confident D gene assignment can be made. The sequence came from a man aged 55 to 70 who had recovered from COVID-19. The CDR3 protein sequence reads: CSVEFSAGRNTIYF. The DNA is as follows: TGCAGCGTTGAATTTTCCGCTGGGCGAAACACCATATATTTT.